This T cell receptor beta chain was captured by sequencing in a study of memory CD4+ T cells and cytomegalovirus serostatus. Study context: This sample comes from healthy Belgian adults, 8 to 10 CMV seropositive, 24 seronegative.

Here immunoSEQ multiplex PCR was the method, and the copy in TCRdb shows in-frame clones only, minus some. The data contain 75,000 to 95,000 clones, about 85% of them seen just once; the ten biggest clones take up less than 0.9%. The CDR3 loop spans 14 amino acids. The V end lost 0 bases, the J end lost 9 bases, and 16 bases lay between the germline ends. Germline values: CDR1 SGHRS, CDR2 YFSETQ. The sort gate was single viable CD3+CD4+CD8-CD45RO+ cells for memory CD4+ T cells. CMV serostatus came from serum IgG against pp150, pp28, p38, p52. Total CD4+ T cells were enriched by CD4 positive selection.

The sequenced sample consisted of memory CD4+ T cells from blood. The receptor's source is an adult in good health and CMV-seronegative. The chain combines TRBV5-1 with TRBJ2-7; D may be TRBD2 (5 bases). Written as DNA, the CDR3 is TGCGCCAGCAGCTTGGGCCAGTTGAGGGAACGGCAGTACTTC. It encodes CASSLGQLRERQYF.